This T cell receptor beta chain came from a study of T cell responses to AZD1222 COVID-19 vaccine. Per germline, CDR1 LNHNV and CDR2 YYDKDF (reference sequence). The trim removed 1 base at V and 6 bases at J, leaving 2 bases unmatched. This CDR3 is built from 14 residues. The table came from immunoSEQ multiplex PCR; TCRdb's copy has only in-frame clones and leaves some out. The sample lists under 150,000 clones, approximately 94% seen once, with around 1.9% in the top ten. Study outcomes and limitations: Spike-wide coverage was observed for vaccine-associated CD4 TCRs, with dominant responses at 160-218 and 743-854. Recipients of two AZD1222 doses showed rising Spike-specific TCR breadth and depth.

On this clone itself: The antigen is undetermined.

The J gene is TRBJ1-4, the V gene TRBV15; TRBD1 agrees at 7 bases. This TCR derives from an adult in good health. Sequenced material: peripheral blood, taken on day 0 of AZD1222 vaccination. CDR3 residues: CATSRGGTDEKLFF. The DNA of the CDR3 is TGTGCCACCAGCAGAGGGGGGACAGATGAAAAACTGTTTTTT.